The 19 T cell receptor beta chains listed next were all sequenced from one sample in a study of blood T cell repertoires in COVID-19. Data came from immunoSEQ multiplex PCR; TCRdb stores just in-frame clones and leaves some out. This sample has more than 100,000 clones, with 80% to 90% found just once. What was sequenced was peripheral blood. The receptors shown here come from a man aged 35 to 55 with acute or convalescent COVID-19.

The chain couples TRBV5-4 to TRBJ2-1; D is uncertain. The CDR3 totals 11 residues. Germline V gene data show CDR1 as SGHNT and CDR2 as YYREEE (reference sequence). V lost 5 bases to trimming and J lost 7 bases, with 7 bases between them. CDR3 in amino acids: CASSFSNEQFF. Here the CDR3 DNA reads TGTGCCAGCAGTTTTTCTAATGAGCAGTTCTTC. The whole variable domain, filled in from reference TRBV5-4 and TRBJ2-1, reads ETGVTQSPTHLIKTRGQQVTLRCSSQSGHNTVSWYQQALGQGPQFIFQYYREEENGRGNFPPRFSGLQFPNYSSELNVNALELDDSALYLCASSFSNEQFFGPGTRLTVL.

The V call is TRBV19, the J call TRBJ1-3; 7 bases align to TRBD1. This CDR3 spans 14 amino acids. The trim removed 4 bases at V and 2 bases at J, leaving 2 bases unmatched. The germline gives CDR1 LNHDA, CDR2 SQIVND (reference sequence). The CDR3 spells CASSTDRAGNTIYF. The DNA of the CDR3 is TGTGCCAGTAGTACCGACAGGGCTGGAAACACCATATATTTT.

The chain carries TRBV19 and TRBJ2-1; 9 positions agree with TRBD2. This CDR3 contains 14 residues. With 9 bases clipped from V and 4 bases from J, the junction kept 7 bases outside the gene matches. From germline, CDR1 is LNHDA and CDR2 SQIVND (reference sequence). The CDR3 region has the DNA TGTGCCAGCCTTAGCGGGAGAGGGTACAATGAGCAGTTCTTC. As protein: CASLSGRGYNEQFF.

CDR3 residues: CASSPSGTADGAFF. In DNA form, the CDR3 reads TGTGCCAGCTCACCTTCCGGGACAGCCGACGGGGCTTTCTTT. The chain uses TRBV18 and TRBJ1-1; the match to TRBD1 covers 7 bases. CDR1 KGHSH and CDR2 LQKENI come from the germline V gene. The CDR3 is made up of 14 amino acids. V lost 3 bases to trimming and J lost 11 bases; unmatched junction nucleotides: 12.

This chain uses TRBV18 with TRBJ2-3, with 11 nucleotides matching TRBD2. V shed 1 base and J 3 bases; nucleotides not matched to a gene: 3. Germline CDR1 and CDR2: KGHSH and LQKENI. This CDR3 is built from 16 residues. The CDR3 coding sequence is TGTGCCAGCTCACCACTAGCGGGGGGGCCGACAGATACGCAGTATTTT. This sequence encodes CASSPLAGGPTDTQYF.

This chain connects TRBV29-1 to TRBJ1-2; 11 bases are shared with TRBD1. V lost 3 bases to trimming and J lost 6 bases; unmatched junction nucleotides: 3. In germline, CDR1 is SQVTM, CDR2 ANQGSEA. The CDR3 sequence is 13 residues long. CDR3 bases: TGCAGCGTTGATGGGACAGGGGGGCATGGCTACACCTTC. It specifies CSVDGTGGHGYTF.

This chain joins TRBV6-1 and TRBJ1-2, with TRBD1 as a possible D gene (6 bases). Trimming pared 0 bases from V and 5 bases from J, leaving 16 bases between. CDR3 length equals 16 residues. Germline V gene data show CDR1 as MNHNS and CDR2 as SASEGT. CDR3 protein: CASSEAGGGAGYGYTF. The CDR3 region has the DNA TGTGCCAGCAGTGAAGCCGGAGGGGGGGCAGGTTATGGCTACACCTTC.

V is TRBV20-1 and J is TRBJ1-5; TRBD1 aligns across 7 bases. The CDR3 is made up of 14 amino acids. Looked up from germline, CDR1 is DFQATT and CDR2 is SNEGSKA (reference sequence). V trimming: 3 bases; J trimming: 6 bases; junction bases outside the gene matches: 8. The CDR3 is CSASSRGYAQPQHF. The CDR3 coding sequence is TGCAGTGCTAGTAGCAGGGGGTATGCTCAGCCCCAGCATTTT.

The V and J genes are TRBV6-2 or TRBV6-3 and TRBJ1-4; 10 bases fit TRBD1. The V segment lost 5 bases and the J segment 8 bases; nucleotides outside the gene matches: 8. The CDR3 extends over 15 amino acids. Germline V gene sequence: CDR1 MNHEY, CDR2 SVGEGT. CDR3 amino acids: CASSGPGTGDEKLFF. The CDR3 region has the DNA TGTGCCAGCAGTGGCCCCGGGACAGGGGACGAAAAACTGTTTTTT.

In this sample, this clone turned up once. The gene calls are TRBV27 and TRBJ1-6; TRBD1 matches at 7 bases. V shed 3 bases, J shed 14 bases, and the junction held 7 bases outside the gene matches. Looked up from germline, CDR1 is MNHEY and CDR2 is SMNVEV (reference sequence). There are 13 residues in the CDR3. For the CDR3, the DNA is TGTGCCAGCAGTTTCCGGGACAGTCTTTCCCTCCACTTT. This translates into CASSFRDSLSLHF.

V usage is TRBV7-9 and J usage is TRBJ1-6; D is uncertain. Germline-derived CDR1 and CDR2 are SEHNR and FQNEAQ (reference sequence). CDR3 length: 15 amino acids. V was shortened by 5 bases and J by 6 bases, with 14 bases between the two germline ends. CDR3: CASSPGVGSNSPLHF. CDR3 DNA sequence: TGTGCCAGCAGCCCAGGCGTAGGTTCTAATTCACCCCTCCACTTT. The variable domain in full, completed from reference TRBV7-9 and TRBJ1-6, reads DTGVSQNPRHKITKRGQNVTFRCDPISEHNRLYWYRQTLGQGPEFLTYFQNEAQLEKSRLLSDRFSAERPKGSFSTLEIQRTEQGDSAMYLCASSPGVGSNSPLHFGNGTRLTVT.

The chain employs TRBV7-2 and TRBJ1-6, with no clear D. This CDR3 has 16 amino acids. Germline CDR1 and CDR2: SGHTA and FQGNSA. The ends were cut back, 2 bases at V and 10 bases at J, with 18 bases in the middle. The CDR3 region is CASSLYPEGGSSPLHF. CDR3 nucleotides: TGTGCCAGCAGCTTATACCCGGAAGGAGGGAGCTCACCCCTCCACTTT. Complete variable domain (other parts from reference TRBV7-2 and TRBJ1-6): GAGVSQSPSNKVTEKGKDVELRCDPISGHTALYWYRQSLGQGLEFLIYFQGNSAPDKSGLPSDRFSAERTGGSVSTLTIQRTQQEDSAVYLCASSLYPEGGSSPLHFGNGTRLTVT.

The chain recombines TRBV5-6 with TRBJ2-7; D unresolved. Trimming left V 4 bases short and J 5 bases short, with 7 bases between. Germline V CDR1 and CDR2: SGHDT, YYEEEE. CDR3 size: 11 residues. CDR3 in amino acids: CASSLGHEQYF. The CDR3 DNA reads TGTGCCAGCAGCCTCGGTCACGAGCAGTACTTC.

CDR3 DNA sequence: TGTGCCAGCAGCGAGACCCCGGGACAGGGATACGAGCAGTACTTC. Amino acid sequence: CASSETPGQGYEQYF. The rearrangement uses TRBV5-5 and TRBJ2-7; TRBD1 agrees at 9 bases. Trimming at V came to 4 bases and at J to 4 bases, leaving 9 bases not matched to a gene. CDR3 length: 15 amino acids. The V gene's germline CDR1 is SGHKS and CDR2 YYEKEE (reference sequence).

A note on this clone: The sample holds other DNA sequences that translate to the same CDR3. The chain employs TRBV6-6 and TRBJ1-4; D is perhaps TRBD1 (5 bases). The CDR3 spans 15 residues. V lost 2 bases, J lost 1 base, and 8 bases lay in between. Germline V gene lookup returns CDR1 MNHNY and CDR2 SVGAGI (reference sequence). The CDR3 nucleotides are TGTGCCAGCAGTTACCCAGGACAAACTAATGAAAAACTGTTTTTT. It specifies CASSYPGQTNEKLFF.

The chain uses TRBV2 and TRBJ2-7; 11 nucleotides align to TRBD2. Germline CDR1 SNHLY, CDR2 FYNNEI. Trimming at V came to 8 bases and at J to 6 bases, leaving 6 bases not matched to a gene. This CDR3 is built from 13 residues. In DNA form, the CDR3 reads TGTGCCAGCGGATACGGGACTAGCGGCGAGCAGTACTTC. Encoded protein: CASGYGTSGEQYF. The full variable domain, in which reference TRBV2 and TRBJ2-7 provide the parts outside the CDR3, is EPEVTQTPSHQVTQMGQEVILRCVPISNHLYFYWYRQILGQKVEFLVSFYNNEISEKSEIFDDQFSVERPDGSNFTLKIRSTKLEDSAMYFCASGYGTSGEQYFGPGTRLTVT.

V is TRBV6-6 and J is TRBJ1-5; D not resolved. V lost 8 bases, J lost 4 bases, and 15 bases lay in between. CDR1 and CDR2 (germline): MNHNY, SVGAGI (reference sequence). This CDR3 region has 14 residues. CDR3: CASRGPGTNQPQHF. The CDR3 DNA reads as TGTGCCAGCCGGGGTCCAGGAACAAATCAGCCCCAGCATTTT.

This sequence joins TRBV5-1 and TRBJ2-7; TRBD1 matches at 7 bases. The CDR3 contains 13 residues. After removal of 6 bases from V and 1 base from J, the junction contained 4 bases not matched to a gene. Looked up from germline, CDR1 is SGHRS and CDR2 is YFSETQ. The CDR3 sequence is CASTLTGSYEQYF. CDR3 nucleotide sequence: TGCGCCAGCACCCTGACAGGGTCCTACGAGCAGTACTTC.

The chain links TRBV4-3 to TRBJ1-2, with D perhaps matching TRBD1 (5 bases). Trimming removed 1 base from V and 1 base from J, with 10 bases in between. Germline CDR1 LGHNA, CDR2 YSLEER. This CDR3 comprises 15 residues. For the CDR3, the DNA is TGCGCCAGCAGCCAAGCTAGGGGTAATAACTATGGCTACACCTTC. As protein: CASSQARGNNYGYTF.